The 5 T cell receptor beta chains below all came from one sample that was sequenced in a study of CD8 T cells in ankylosing spondylitis. Study-wide results and limits: There was a TCR beta motif, made of eight highly homologous variants, that appeared characteristic of ankylosing spondylitis blood.

Each CDR3 protein gets one entry after TCRdb re-called the 5' RACE reads with MiXCR. The table lists about 390,000 distinct CDR3 sequences, around 22% of them singletons. No cognate antigen is known for these TCRs. The specimen was blood, either unsorted or a sorted T cell fraction (not recorded which). The source of these receptors is a male donor with ankylosing spondylitis.

V is TRBV7-9 and J is TRBJ1-4; unclear D gene. Between the trimmed V and J ends, which lost 4 bases and 14 bases, there was a span of 14 bases. This CDR3 is 12 amino acids long. Germline assignment: CDR1 SEHNR and CDR2 FQNEAQ (reference sequence). CDR3 loop: CASSYDNGFLFF. The CDR3 region has the DNA TGTGCCAGCAGCTATGACAACGGCTTTCTGTTTTTT.

This clonotype showed up just a few times. The chain recombines TRBV6-2 or TRBV6-3 with TRBJ2-5; D gene ambiguous. Between the trimmed V and J ends, which lost 7 bases and 5 bases, there was a span of 17 bases. The length of the CDR3 is 14 residues. Germline V CDR1 and CDR2: MNHEY, SVGEGT. The CDR3 DNA sequence: TGTGCCAGCAACGATCCGGGTCTGAGGGAGACCCAGTACTTC. Protein: CASNDPGLRETQYF.

This chain uses TRBV7-9 with TRBJ1-1; tentative D call: TRBD1 (6 bases). V lost 2 bases to trimming and J lost 6 bases, with 10 bases between them. The CDR3 length is 13 residues. CDR1 and CDR2 (germline): SEHNR, FQNEAQ (reference sequence). The CDR3 here is CASSLNRDAEAFF. Written as DNA, the CDR3 is TGTGCCAGCAGCTTAAACAGGGACGCTGAAGCTTTCTTT.

This clonotype was seen ten or more times. V and J are TRBV29-1 and TRBJ2-7, with 11 bases aligning to TRBD2. CDR3 length equals 15 residues. Germline V CDR1 and CDR2: SQVTM, ANQGSEA. Trimming took 2 bases from V and 2 from J; bases not matched to a gene: 5. CDR3 in DNA: TGCAGCGTTGAAAGGTCGACTAGCGGGACCTACGAGCAGTACTTC. This sequence encodes CSVERSTSGTYEQYF.

This sequence joins TRBV7-2 and TRBJ1-4, with D possibly matching TRBD1 (5 bases). V dropped 5 bases and J dropped 8 bases, with 21 bases sitting between them. Germline lookup yields CDR1 SGHTA and CDR2 FQGNSA. The CDR3 spans 16 residues. The CDR3 coding sequence is TGTGCCAGCAGCCGCCCTGCGCAGGGTTGGGGGGAAAAACTGTTTTTT. This sequence encodes CASSRPAQGWGEKLFF. The full variable domain, rest sourced from reference TRBV7-2 and TRBJ1-4, is GAGVSQSPSNKVTEKGKDVELRCDPISGHTALYWYRQSLGQGLEFLIYFQGNSAPDKSGLPSDRFSAERTGGSVSTLTIQRTQQEDSAVYLCASSRPAQGWGEKLFFGSGTQLSVL.